This record looks at one T cell receptor (beta chain) sequence and its context. What it binds is unknown. This sample stems from a study of cytomegalovirus exposure and HLA in healthy donors. PCR primers comprised 60 Vbeta and 13 Jbeta primers. The data were produced by immunoSEQ multiplex PCR, yet TCRdb's version contains in-frame clones alone and is incomplete. The table lists about 110,000 clones, less than 90% of them singletons. The CDR3 totals 16 residues. Germline-derived CDR1 and CDR2 are SEHNR and FQNEAQ (reference sequence). V lost 5 bases and J 5 bases, leaving 21 bases between the germline ends. Study-level points and caveats: Apparent HLA restriction characterized most CMV-associated TCR beta chains in a later analysis.

The receptor's source is a man in his fifties or sixties in good health and CMV-seronegative. The J gene is TRBJ1-1, the V gene TRBV7-9; the D gene is possibly TRBD1 (6 bases). Sequenced input: PBMCs. The CDR3 loop reads CASSPTRDTLKTEAFF. CDR3 in DNA: TGTGCCAGCAGCCCTACCCGGGACACCCTTAAAACTGAAGCTTTCTTT.